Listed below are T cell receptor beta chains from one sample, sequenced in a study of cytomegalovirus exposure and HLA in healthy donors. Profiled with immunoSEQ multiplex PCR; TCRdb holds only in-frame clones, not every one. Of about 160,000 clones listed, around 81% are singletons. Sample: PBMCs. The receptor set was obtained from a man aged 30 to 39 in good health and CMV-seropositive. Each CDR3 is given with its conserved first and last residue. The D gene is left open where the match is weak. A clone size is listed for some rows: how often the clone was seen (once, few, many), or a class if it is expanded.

cdr3_aa: CASSLAGWRTEAFF; cdr3_nt: TGTGCCAGCAGTTTAGCTGGGTGGCGGACTGAAGCTTTCTTT; d_call: -; v_call: TRBV27; clone_size: -; j_call: TRBJ1-1
cdr3_aa: CASSPSKGPDGYTF; cdr3_nt: TGTGCCAGCAGCCCTTCGAAGGGGCCCGACGGCTACACCTTC; d_call: -; v_call: TRBV5-4; clone_size: -; j_call: TRBJ1-2
cdr3_aa: CASSAAGQGTEAFF; cdr3_nt: TGTGCCAGCAGCGCAGCGGGACAAGGCACTGAAGCTTTCTTT; d_call: -; v_call: TRBV7-8; clone_size: -; j_call: TRBJ1-1
cdr3_aa: CASSDVRTDTQYF; cdr3_nt: TGTGCCAGCAGTGATGTTCGGACAGATACGCAGTATTTT; d_call: -; v_call: TRBV2; clone_size: -; j_call: TRBJ2-3
cdr3_aa: CASLRGVSSTDTQYF; cdr3_nt: TGTGCCAGCCTGCGCGGGGTTAGTAGCACAGATACGCAGTATTTT; d_call: -; v_call: TRBV7-2; clone_size: -; j_call: TRBJ2-3
cdr3_aa: CVFEGANTGELFF; cdr3_nt: TGTGTCTTCGAGGGAGCAAACACCGGGGAGCTGTTTTTT; d_call: -; v_call: TRBV7-8; clone_size: few; j_call: TRBJ2-2
cdr3_aa: CATLDRDNEKLFF; cdr3_nt: TGTGCCACCTTAGACAGAGATAATGAAAAACTGTTTTTT; d_call: -; v_call: TRBV15; clone_size: -; j_call: TRBJ1-4
cdr3_aa: CASEPGLAGGGEQFF; cdr3_nt: TGTGCCAGCGAACCGGGACTAGCGGGGGGTGGTGAGCAGTTCTTC; d_call: TRBD2; v_call: TRBV6-1; clone_size: -; j_call: TRBJ2-1
cdr3_aa: CASSWGGLLTDTQYF; cdr3_nt: TGCGCCAGCAGCTGGGGGGGACTACTCACTGATACGCAGTATTTT; d_call: TRBD2; v_call: TRBV5-1; clone_size: -; j_call: TRBJ2-3
cdr3_aa: CASSYPPRGSSYEQYF; cdr3_nt: TGTGCCAGCAGCTACCCCCCGAGGGGGAGCTCCTACGAGCAGTACTTC; d_call: -; v_call: TRBV7-9; clone_size: -; j_call: TRBJ2-7
cdr3_aa: CASSEAGGQFTDTQYF; cdr3_nt: TGTGCCAGCAGCGAGGCGGGGGGGCAGTTTACAGATACGCAGTATTTT; d_call: TRBD2; v_call: TRBV9; clone_size: -; j_call: TRBJ2-3
cdr3_aa: CATTDRGVGETQYF; cdr3_nt: TGTGCCACTACCGACAGGGGGGTAGGGGAGACCCAGTACTTC; d_call: -; v_call: TRBV7-5; clone_size: -; j_call: TRBJ2-5
cdr3_aa: CASSLPSVNEQFF; cdr3_nt: TGTGCCAGCAGCTTGCCCTCGGTCAATGAGCAGTTCTTC; d_call: -; v_call: TRBV7-3; clone_size: -; j_call: TRBJ2-1
cdr3_aa: CASSLGLGPQETQYF; cdr3_nt: TGCGCCAGCAGCTTGGGGCTGGGGCCGCAAGAGACCCAGTACTTC; d_call: -; v_call: TRBV5-1; clone_size: -; j_call: TRBJ2-5
cdr3_aa: CASSTGGSNQPQHF; cdr3_nt: TGTGCCAGCAGCACGGGGGGTAGCAATCAGCCCCAGCATTTT; d_call: -; v_call: TRBV13; clone_size: -; j_call: TRBJ1-5
cdr3_aa: CASAGGGPSFSSYNSPLHF; cdr3_nt: TGCGCCAGCGCGGGTGGAGGGCCGTCTTTTAGCTCCTATAATTCACCCCTCCACTTT; d_call: -; v_call: TRBV10-2; clone_size: -; j_call: TRBJ1-6
cdr3_aa: CASSETQGMVHQETQYF; cdr3_nt: TGTGCCAGCAGCGAAACCCAGGGAATGGTACATCAAGAGACCCAGTACTTC; d_call: -; v_call: TRBV5-6; clone_size: -; j_call: TRBJ2-5
cdr3_aa: CASSLALTSSYNSPLHF; cdr3_nt: TGTGCCAGCAGCTTAGCCCTCACCAGCTCCTATAATTCACCCCTCCACTTT; d_call: -; v_call: TRBV7-2; clone_size: -; j_call: TRBJ1-6
cdr3_aa: CASRGGGILDEQFF; cdr3_nt: TGCGCCAGTCGCGGGGGGGGGATTTTAGATGAGCAGTTCTTC; d_call: TRBD2; v_call: TRBV5-1; clone_size: -; j_call: TRBJ2-1
cdr3_aa: CASTPGQSSGANVLTF; cdr3_nt: TGCGCCAGCACCCCGGGACAGAGCTCTGGGGCCAACGTCCTGACTTTC; d_call: TRBD1; v_call: TRBV5-1; clone_size: -; j_call: TRBJ2-6
cdr3_aa: CASSTGRAGFWYF; cdr3_nt: TGTGCCAGCAGTACGGGGAGGGCTGGGTTCTGGTACTTC; d_call: TRBD2; v_call: TRBV27; clone_size: -; j_call: TRBJ2-5
cdr3_aa: CASSPPGQGGYGYTF; cdr3_nt: TGCGCCAGCAGCCCGCCGGGACAGGGGGGCTATGGCTACACCTTC; d_call: TRBD1; v_call: TRBV4-3; clone_size: few; j_call: TRBJ1-2
cdr3_aa: CASRTTSGGPNEQFF; cdr3_nt: TGTGCCAGTAGGACGACTAGCGGGGGTCCCAATGAGCAGTTCTTC; d_call: TRBD2; v_call: TRBV19; clone_size: once; j_call: TRBJ2-1
cdr3_aa: CASSLVAGGYNEQFF; cdr3_nt: TGTGCCAGCAGCTTAGTAGCGGGGGGGTACAATGAGCAGTTCTTC; d_call: TRBD2; v_call: TRBV7-8; clone_size: -; j_call: TRBJ2-1
cdr3_aa: CASRSAGGNSPLHF; cdr3_nt: TGTGCCAGTCGATCTGCAGGGGGTAATTCACCCCTCCACTTT; d_call: TRBD1; v_call: TRBV19; clone_size: -; j_call: TRBJ1-6